A selection of T cell receptor beta chains follows, all from one sample in a study of OX40 agonist ivuxolimab in advanced cancers. Profiling relied on immunoSEQ multiplex PCR, and the TCRdb table lists in-frame clones only, not all of them. The data contain approximately 82,000 clones, 85% of them seen just once; the ten biggest clones take up roughly 2.5%. The sample was CD4+ or CD8+ T cells sorted from blood, taken in a trial of the OX40 agonist ivuxolimab. The receptors derive from an adult with an advanced solid tumor such as melanoma, head and neck, liver or kidney cancer. Each CDR3 is given with its conserved first and last residue. Only some rows state a clone size, as once, few, many or a class for expanded clones.

CAISERGSNQPQHF	TRBV10-3	NA	TRBJ1-5
CASSLGRGLGELFF	TRBV7-2	NA	TRBJ2-2
CASSNSGTPNTGELFF	TRBV2	NA	TRBJ2-2
CASRESPAENYEQYF	TRBV23-1	NA	TRBJ2-7
CASSLQGALNTEAFF	TRBV27	NA	TRBJ1-1
CASSRGLEGVNEQYF	TRBV18	NA	TRBJ2-7
CASSYRDRGNYGYTF	TRBV6-6	once	TRBJ1-2
CASSLGLANTGELFF	TRBV7-3	NA	TRBJ2-2
CASRGRTEAFF	TRBV28	NA	TRBJ1-1
CAIWGDGYTF	TRBV28	few	TRBJ1-2
CASSHRGAGTPLHF	TRBV6-5	NA	TRBJ1-6
CASRLKPEGIQYF	TRBV28	NA	TRBJ2-4
CASSAGPTGGEAFF	TRBV7-2	NA	TRBJ1-1
CASSQDGASLGYEQYF	TRBV4-3	NA	TRBJ2-7
CASFPANTGELFF	TRBV28	NA	TRBJ2-2
CASSLEGNTEAFF	TRBV7-9	NA	TRBJ1-1
CSVQGQGVGELFF	TRBV29-1	NA	TRBJ2-2
CASSMGTQGKQYF	TRBV19	NA	TRBJ2-7
CASSRSLDTYNEQFF	TRBV19	few	TRBJ2-1
CASSLQYGRHTEAFF	TRBV7-2	NA	TRBJ1-1
CASSEALLGHSGNTIYF	TRBV2	NA	TRBJ1-3
CASSWDGENEKLFF	TRBV5-1	NA	TRBJ1-4
CAWSRHGTDQPQHF	TRBV30	NA	TRBJ1-5
CASRPPSGSDGYTF	TRBV28	NA	TRBJ1-2
CASSRLAGITDTQYF	TRBV5-6	NA	TRBJ2-3
CASSENGFYGYTF	TRBV6-1	NA	TRBJ1-2
CASSEEGQGNSPLHF	TRBV6-1	NA	TRBJ1-6
CASSLVVVPGNTIYF	TRBV11-2	NA	TRBJ1-3
CSVEAGQRYGYTF	TRBV29-1	NA	TRBJ1-2
CASSKEGHYGYTF	TRBV21-1	NA	TRBJ1-2
CASRLGQGYTEAFF	TRBV28	NA	TRBJ1-1
CASSSWTGGAITEAFF	TRBV28	NA	TRBJ1-1
CASSTGTAYNEQFF	TRBV19	NA	TRBJ2-1
CALAGTYEQYF	TRBV30	NA	TRBJ2-7
CASSLHIDSTDTQYF	TRBV5-4	NA	TRBJ2-3
CASSFSGGGEQYF	TRBV5-5	once	TRBJ2-7
CASRPSEAAAGELFF	TRBV28	NA	TRBJ2-2
CASSQGLPDTQYF	TRBV4-2	few	TRBJ2-3
CASSFSLASGANVLTF	TRBV5-1	NA	TRBJ2-6
CASRGSGTNQPQHF	TRBV28	NA	TRBJ1-5
CASIQTSGGANEQFF	TRBV6-5	NA	TRBJ2-1
CASTSGQGGTGELFF	TRBV2	NA	TRBJ2-2
CAISEKGREETGELFF	TRBV10-3	NA	TRBJ2-2